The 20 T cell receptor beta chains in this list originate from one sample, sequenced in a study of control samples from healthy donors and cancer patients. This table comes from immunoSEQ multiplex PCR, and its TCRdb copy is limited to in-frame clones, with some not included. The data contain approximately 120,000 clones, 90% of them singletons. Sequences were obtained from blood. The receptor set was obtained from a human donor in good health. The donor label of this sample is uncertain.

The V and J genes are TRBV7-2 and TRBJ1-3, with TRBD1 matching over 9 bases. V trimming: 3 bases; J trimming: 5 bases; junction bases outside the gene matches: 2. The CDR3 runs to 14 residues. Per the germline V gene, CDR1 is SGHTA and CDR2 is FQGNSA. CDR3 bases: TGTGCCAGCAGCTTCGGGACAGGGAGAAACACCATATATTTT. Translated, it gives CASSFGTGRNTIYF.

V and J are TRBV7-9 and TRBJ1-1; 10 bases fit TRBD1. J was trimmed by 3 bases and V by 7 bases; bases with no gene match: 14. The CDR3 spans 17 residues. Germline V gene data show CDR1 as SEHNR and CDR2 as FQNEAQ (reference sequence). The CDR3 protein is CASTQVGGTGVDTEAFF. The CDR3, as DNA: TGTGCCAGCACCCAGGTTGGGGGGACAGGGGTGGACACTGAAGCTTTCTTT.

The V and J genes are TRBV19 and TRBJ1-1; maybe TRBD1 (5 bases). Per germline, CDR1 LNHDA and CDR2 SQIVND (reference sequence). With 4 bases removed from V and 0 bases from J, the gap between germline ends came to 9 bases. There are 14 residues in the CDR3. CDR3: CASSRGSLNTEAFF. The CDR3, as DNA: TGTGCCAGTAGTAGGGGGTCCCTGAACACTGAAGCTTTCTTT.

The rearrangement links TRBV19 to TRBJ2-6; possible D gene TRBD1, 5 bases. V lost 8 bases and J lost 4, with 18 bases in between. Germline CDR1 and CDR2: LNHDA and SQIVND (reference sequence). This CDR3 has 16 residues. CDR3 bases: TGTGCCAGTTTGACCCCAGGGCGTTGGGGGGCCAACGTCCTGACTTTC. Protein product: CASLTPGRWGANVLTF.

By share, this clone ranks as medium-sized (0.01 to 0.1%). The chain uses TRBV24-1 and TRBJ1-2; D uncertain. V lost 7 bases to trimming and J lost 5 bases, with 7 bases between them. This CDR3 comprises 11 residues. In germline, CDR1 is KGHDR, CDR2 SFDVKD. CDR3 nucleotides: TGTGCCACCAGAGGGCAGTATGGCTACACCTTC. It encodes CATRGQYGYTF.

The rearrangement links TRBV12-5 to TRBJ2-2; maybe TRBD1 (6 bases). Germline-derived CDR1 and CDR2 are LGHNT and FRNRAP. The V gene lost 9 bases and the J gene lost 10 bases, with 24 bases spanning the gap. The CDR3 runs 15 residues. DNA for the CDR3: TGTGCTAGCATTTCCGGGACAATAAAGATGGCGGAGCTGTTTTTT. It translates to CASISGTIKMAELFF.

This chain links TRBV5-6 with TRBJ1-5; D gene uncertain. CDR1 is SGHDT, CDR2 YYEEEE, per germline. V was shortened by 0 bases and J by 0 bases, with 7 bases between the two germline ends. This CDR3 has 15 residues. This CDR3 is CASSLGVYSNQPQHF. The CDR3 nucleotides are TGTGCCAGCAGCTTGGGAGTTTATAGCAATCAGCCCCAGCATTTT.

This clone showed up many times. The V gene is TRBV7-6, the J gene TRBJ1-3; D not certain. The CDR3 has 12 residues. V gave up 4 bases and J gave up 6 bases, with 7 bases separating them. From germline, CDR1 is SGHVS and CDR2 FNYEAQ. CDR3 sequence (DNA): TGTGCCAGCAGCTCCGGCCTAAACACCATATATTTT. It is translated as CASSSGLNTIYF.

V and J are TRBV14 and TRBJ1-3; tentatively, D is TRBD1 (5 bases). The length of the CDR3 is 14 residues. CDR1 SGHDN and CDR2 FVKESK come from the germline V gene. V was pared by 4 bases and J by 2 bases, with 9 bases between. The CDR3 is CASSPDSTGNTIYF. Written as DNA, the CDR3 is TGTGCCAGCAGCCCTGACAGTACTGGAAACACCATATATTTT.

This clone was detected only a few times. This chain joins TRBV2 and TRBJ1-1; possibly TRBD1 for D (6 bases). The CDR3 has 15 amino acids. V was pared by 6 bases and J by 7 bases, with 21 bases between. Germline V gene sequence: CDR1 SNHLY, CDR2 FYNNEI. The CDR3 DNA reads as TGTGCCAGCAGGGGCCGGGGCACAGGGTCTGTTGAAGCTTTCTTT. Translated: CASRGRGTGSVEAFF.

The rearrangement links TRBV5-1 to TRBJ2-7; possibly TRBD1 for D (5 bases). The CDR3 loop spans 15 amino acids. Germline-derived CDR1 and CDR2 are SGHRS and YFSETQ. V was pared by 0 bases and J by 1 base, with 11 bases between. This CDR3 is CASSLAGAESYEQYV. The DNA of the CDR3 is TGCGCCAGCAGCTTGGCTGGGGCGGAATCCTACGAGCAGTACGTC.

CDR3 in amino acids: CASSEFGGAYNEQFF. CDR3 bases: TGTGCCAGCAGTGAATTTGGGGGCGCCTACAATGAGCAGTTCTTC. This rearrangement joins TRBV6-1 to TRBJ2-1; weak D call: TRBD1 (6 bases). Germline V CDR1 and CDR2: MNHNS, SASEGT. The CDR3 covers 15 residues. The V gene lost 2 bases and the J gene lost 2 bases, with 10 bases spanning the gap.

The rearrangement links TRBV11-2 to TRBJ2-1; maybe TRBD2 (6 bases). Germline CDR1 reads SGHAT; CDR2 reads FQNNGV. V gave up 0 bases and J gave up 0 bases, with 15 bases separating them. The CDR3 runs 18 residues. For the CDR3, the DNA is TGTGCCAGCAGCTTAGATCGGGGAGGCGGGCGCTCCTACAATGAGCAGTTCTTC. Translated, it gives CASSLDRGGGRSYNEQFF. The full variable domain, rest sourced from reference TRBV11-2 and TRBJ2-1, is EAGVAQSPRYKIIEKRQSVAFWCNPISGHATLYWYQQILGQGPKLLIQFQNNGVVDDSQLPKDRFSAERLKGVDSTLKIQPAKLEDSAVYLCASSLDRGGGRSYNEQFFGPGTRLTVL.

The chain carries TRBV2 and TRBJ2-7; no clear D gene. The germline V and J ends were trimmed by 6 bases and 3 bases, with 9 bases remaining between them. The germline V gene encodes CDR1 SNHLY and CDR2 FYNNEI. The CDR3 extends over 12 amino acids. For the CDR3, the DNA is TGTGCCAGCAGGGAGTCAGGCTACGAGCAGTACTTC. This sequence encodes CASRESGYEQYF.

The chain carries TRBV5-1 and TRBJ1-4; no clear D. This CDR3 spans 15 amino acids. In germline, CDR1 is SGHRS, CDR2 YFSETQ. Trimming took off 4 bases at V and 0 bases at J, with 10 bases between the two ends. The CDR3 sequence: CASSPLTATNEKLFF. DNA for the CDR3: TGCGCCAGCAGCCCATTAACTGCAACTAATGAAAAACTGTTTTTT.

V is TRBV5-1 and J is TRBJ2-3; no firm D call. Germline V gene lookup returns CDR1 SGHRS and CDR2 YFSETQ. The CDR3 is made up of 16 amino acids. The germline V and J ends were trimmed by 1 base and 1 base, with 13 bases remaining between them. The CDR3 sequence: CASSLQTAHGTDTQYF. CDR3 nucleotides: TGCGCCAGCAGCTTGCAAACAGCACACGGCACAGATACGCAGTATTTT.

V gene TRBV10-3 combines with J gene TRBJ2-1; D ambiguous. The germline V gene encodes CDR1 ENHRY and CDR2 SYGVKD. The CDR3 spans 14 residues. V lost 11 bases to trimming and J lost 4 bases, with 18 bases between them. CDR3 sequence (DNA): TGTGCCCCCACGGCCGTTTGGATTTACAATGAGCAGTTCTTC. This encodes CAPTAVWIYNEQFF.

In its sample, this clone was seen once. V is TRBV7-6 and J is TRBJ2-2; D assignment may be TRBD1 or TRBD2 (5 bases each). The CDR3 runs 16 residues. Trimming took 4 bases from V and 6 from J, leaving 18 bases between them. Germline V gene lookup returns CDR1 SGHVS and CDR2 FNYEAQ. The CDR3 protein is CASSSHRGILAGELFF. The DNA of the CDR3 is TGTGCCAGCAGCTCCCATCGGGGCATTTTAGCCGGGGAGCTGTTTTTT. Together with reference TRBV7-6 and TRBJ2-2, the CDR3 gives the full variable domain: GAGVSQSPRYKVTKRGQDVALRCDPISGHVSLYWYRQALGQGPEFLTYFNYEAQQDKSGLPNDRFSAERPEGSISTLTIQRTEQRDSAMYRCASSSHRGILAGELFFGEGSRLTVL.

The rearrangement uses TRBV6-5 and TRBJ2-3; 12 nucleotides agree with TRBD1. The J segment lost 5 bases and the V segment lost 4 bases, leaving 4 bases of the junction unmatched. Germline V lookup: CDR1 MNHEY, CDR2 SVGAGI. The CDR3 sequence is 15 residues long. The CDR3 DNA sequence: TGTGCCAGCAGTTTTGGGACAGGGGGCCAAGATACGCAGTATTTT. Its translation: CASSFGTGGQDTQYF.

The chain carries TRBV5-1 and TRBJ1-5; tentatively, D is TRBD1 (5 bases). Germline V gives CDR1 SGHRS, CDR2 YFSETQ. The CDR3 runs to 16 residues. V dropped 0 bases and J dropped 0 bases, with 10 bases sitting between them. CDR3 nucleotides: TGCGCCAGCAGCTTGGAGTCAGGGAATAGCAATCAGCCCCAGCATTTT. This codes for CASSLESGNSNQPQHF.